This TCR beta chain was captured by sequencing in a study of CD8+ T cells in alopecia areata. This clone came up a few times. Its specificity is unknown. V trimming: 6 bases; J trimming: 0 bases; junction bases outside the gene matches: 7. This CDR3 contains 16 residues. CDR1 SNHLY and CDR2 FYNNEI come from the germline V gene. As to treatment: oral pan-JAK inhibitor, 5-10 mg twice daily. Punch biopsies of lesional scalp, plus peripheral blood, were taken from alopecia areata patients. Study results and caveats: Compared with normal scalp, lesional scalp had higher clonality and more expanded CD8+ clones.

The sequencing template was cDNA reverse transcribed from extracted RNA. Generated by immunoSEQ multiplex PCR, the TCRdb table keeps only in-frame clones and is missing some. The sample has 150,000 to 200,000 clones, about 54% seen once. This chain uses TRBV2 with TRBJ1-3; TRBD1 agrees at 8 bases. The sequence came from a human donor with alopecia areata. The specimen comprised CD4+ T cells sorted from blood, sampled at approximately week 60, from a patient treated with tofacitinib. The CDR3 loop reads CASSVTDRGSGNTIYF. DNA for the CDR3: TGTGCCAGCAGCGTTACCGACAGGGGCTCTGGAAACACCATATATTTT.